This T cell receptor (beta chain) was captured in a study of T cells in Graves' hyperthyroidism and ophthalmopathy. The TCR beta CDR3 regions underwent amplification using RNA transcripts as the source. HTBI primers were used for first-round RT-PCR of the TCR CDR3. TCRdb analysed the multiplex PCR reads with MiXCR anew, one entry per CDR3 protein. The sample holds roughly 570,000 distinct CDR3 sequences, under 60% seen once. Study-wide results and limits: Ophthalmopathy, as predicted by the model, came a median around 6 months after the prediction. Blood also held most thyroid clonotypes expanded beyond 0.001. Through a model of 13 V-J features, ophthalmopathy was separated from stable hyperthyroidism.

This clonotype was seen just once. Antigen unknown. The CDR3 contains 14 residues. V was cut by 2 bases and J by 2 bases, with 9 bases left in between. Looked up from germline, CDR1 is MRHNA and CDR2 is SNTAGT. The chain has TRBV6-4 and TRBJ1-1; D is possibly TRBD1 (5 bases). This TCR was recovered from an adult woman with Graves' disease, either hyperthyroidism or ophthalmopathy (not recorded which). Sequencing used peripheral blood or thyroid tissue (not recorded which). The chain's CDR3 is CASSDKQGNTEAFF. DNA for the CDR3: TGTGCCAGCAGTGACAAGCAGGGAAACACTGAAGCTTTCTTT.